This TCR beta chain was identified in a study of identical twins. Study-wide points: Cord blood's abundant beta clonotypes had fewer insertions, unlike memory repertoires. Out-of-frame sharing of TCR alpha in monozygotic twins was underestimated by models.

A universal primer site was created by template switching, with the cDNA bearing unique molecular identifiers. From the 5' RACE reads, TCRdb called clonotypes with MiXCR, one entry per CDR3 protein. The profile shows some 600,000 distinct CDR3 sequences, roughly 7.1% of them singletons. Healthy Caucasians supplied all donations. The CDR3 spans 17 residues. Germline CDR1 and CDR2: DFQATT and SNEGSKA (reference sequence). V gave up 4 bases and J gave up 2 bases, with 22 bases separating them. This clonotype was picked up a small number of times. Its antigen remains unidentified. This sample also appeared in a second study, on yellow fever vaccine responses in identical twins.

This receptor was identified in a woman aged 18 to 35 in good health. Source material: PBMCs. The rearrangement joins TRBV20-1 to TRBJ2-3; perhaps TRBD1 as D (6 bases). The CDR3 DNA follows: TGCAGTGCTAAAAAACGCTCAGGGGTTGGGGCCACAGATACGCAGTATTTT. Protein product: CSAKKRSGVGATDTQYF.